A single sample is the source of the 20 T cell receptor beta chains below, sequenced in a study of cytotoxic CD8 clonotypes in ibrutinib-treated CLL. Sequencing was performed with immunoSEQ multiplex PCR; in TCRdb, only in-frame clones are kept and a portion is missing. The repertoire consists of about 270,000 clones, with roughly 76% occurring once and the leading ten covering about 5.8%. This material consisted of PBMCs, taken at disease progression, from a patient treated with ibrutinib. The receptors derive from a human donor with chronic lymphocytic leukemia.

The V call is TRBV28, the J call TRBJ2-3; 10 bases are shared with TRBD2. The ends lost 5 bases at V and 1 base at J; junction bases unmatched: 9. CDR3 length equals 17 residues. Germline values: CDR1 MDHEN, CDR2 SYDVKM. Written as DNA, the CDR3 is TGTGCCAGCAGTCGCCAAACTAGCGGGGTGGGCACAGATACGCAGTATTTT. Protein product: CASSRQTSGVGTDTQYF.

V and J are TRBV28 and TRBJ2-3; 9 bases line up with TRBD1. The CDR3 has 18 residues. The V gene end was trimmed by 3 bases and the J gene end by 1 base; junction bases not matched to a gene: 11. Germline V gene data show CDR1 as MDHEN and CDR2 as SYDVKM. The CDR3 reads CASSFSGTGLRGTDTQYF. DNA of the CDR3: TGTGCCAGCAGTTTCTCCGGGACAGGGTTACGCGGCACAGATACGCAGTATTTT.

This clone was seen a few times. V usage is TRBV19 and J usage is TRBJ2-7; no firm D call. The V end lost 8 bases, the J end lost 5 bases, and 16 bases lay between the germline ends. The CDR3 extends over 13 amino acids. Germline lookup yields CDR1 LNHDA and CDR2 SQIVND (reference sequence). This CDR3 is CASCKVLEDEQYF. The CDR3 nucleotides are TGTGCCAGTTGTAAAGTGCTCGAGGACGAGCAGTACTTC.

V gene TRBV2 combines with J gene TRBJ2-3; the match to TRBD2 covers 16 bases. Germline CDR1 reads SNHLY; CDR2 reads FYNNEI. There are 16 residues in the CDR3. The junction had 2 bases not matched to a gene; V was cut back by 4 bases and J by 4 bases. CDR3 sequence (DNA): TGTGCCAGCAGTGTGGGACTAGCGGGGGGGGCAGATACGCAGTATTTT. Protein product: CASSVGLAGGADTQYF.

The chain employs TRBV4-3 and TRBJ1-3, with D uncertain. CDR1 is LGHNA, CDR2 YSLEER, per germline. Trimming took 3 bases from V and 0 from J, leaving 12 bases between them. The CDR3 covers 16 residues. The CDR3 is CASSQLGRNSGNTIYF. The CDR3 coding sequence is TGCGCCAGCAGCCAGCTAGGACGTAACTCTGGAAACACCATATATTTT.

V usage is TRBV4-3 and J usage is TRBJ2-2, with 10 bases identical to TRBD2. The CDR3 totals 17 residues. The V gene end was trimmed by 4 bases and the J gene end by 5 bases; junction bases not matched to a gene: 10. CDR1 is LGHNA and CDR2 is YSLEER in the germline V gene. This CDR3 reads CASSLGSLAGRTGELFF. CDR3 in DNA: TGCGCCAGCAGCCTTGGGTCACTAGCGGGAAGAACCGGGGAGCTGTTTTTT.

This clone was seen just once. The chain employs TRBV7-2 and TRBJ1-2; 7 bases are a match to TRBD1. The CDR3 consists of 16 residues. Germline loops: CDR1 SGHTA, CDR2 FQGNSA. Unmatched junction bases numbered 8, after V lost 1 base and J lost 3 bases. CDR3 sequence: CASSLVARGGDYGYTF. The CDR3 DNA sequence: TGTGCCAGCAGCTTAGTGGCCAGGGGGGGAGACTATGGCTACACCTTC.

This chain joins TRBV29-1 and TRBJ2-7, with D possibly being TRBD1 (6 bases). Looked up from germline, CDR1 is SQVTM and CDR2 is ANQGSEA. V was trimmed by 7 bases and J by 0 bases, leaving 13 bases between them. The CDR3 sequence is 13 residues long. The CDR3: CSAEQGSSYEQYF. The DNA for the CDR3 is TGCAGCGCCGAACAGGGTTCCTCCTACGAGCAGTACTTC.

The chain employs TRBV5-1 and TRBJ1-2; D is perhaps TRBD1 (6 bases). Germline assignment: CDR1 SGHRS and CDR2 YFSETQ. Trimming took 4 bases from V and 4 from J, leaving 14 bases between them. This CDR3 spans 14 amino acids. Here the CDR3 reads CASSPGADAYGYTF. The CDR3 DNA reads as TGCGCCAGCAGCCCAGGGGCAGACGCCTATGGCTACACCTTC.

This clone was counted once. V is TRBV6-5 and J is TRBJ2-7; D is possibly TRBD2 (6 bases). The CDR3 has 15 amino acids. Germline CDR1 reads MNHEY; CDR2 reads SVGAGI. V gave up 6 bases and J gave up 7 bases, with 22 bases separating them. The CDR3 DNA follows: TGTGCCAGCAGCCCCCCTTGGGACTTGAGTGGTGAGCAGTACTTC. Translating gives CASSPPWDLSGEQYF.

The chain carries TRBV5-4 and TRBJ2-5; 8 bases align to TRBD2. V gave up 0 bases and J gave up 5 bases; unmatched junction bases: 6. From germline, CDR1 is SGHNT and CDR2 YYREEE (reference sequence). This CDR3 has 15 amino acids. This chain's CDR3 is CASSLDAGGAETQYF. The CDR3 coding sequence is TGTGCCAGCAGCTTGGATGCCGGGGGGGCGGAGACCCAGTACTTC.

The V gene is TRBV13, the J gene TRBJ2-7; 10 bases agree with TRBD1. In germline, CDR1 is PRHDT, CDR2 FYEKMQ (reference sequence). This CDR3 spans 15 amino acids. V trimming: 3 bases; J trimming: 4 bases; junction bases outside the gene matches: 6. The CDR3 is CASSFPGTGVYEQYF. Written as DNA, the CDR3 is TGTGCCAGCAGCTTTCCCGGGACAGGGGTATACGAGCAGTACTTC. The full variable domain, completed using reference TRBV13 and TRBJ2-7, is AAGVIQSPRHLIKEKRETATLKCYPIPRHDTVYWYQQGPGQDPQFLISFYEKMQSDKGSIPDRFSAQQFSDYHSELNMSSLELGDSALYFCASSFPGTGVYEQYFGPGTRLTVT.

The V and J genes are TRBV11-2 and TRBJ2-3, with 13 bases aligning to TRBD2. The CDR3 spans 18 residues. V lost 1 base to trimming and J lost 3 bases; unmatched junction nucleotides: 7. The germline V gene encodes CDR1 SGHAT and CDR2 FQNNGV. CDR3 region: CASSLGLAGGGVTDTQYF. The CDR3 nucleotides read TGTGCCAGCAGCTTAGGACTAGCGGGAGGCGGGGTTACAGATACGCAGTATTTT.

This clone has a count of ten or more. The rearrangement joins TRBV10-3 to TRBJ2-1, with 13 bases aligning to TRBD2. Germline V CDR1 and CDR2: ENHRY, SYGVKD. V shed 6 bases, J shed 13 bases, and the junction held 6 bases outside the gene matches. The CDR3 has 13 residues. CDR3 bases: TGTGCCATCAGGGGGACTAGCGGGATCGAACAGTTCTTC. Translated, it gives CAIRGTSGIEQFF.

V and J are TRBV5-1 and TRBJ2-7, with a tentative D call TRBD2 (5 bases). V lost 2 bases and J lost 2, with 11 bases in between. The CDR3 is 14 amino acids. The germline V gene has CDR1 SGHRS and CDR2 YFSETQ. The CDR3 reads CASSLGLPAYEQYF. In nucleotides, the CDR3 is TGCGCCAGCAGCTTAGGACTCCCCGCCTACGAGCAGTACTTC.

This chain connects TRBV10-3 to TRBJ2-2; D is unresolved. This CDR3 is 16 amino acids long. CDR1 and CDR2 (germline): ENHRY, SYGVKD. Trimming removed 7 bases at V and 2 bases at J, with 17 bases between. CDR3 nucleotides: TGTGCCATCACTTCTCTAGGGTGGAGTAACACCGGGGAGCTGTTTTTT. Translating it yields CAITSLGWSNTGELFF.

The chain carries TRBV15 and TRBJ2-7; no clear D gene. Trimming took off 5 bases at V and 3 bases at J, with 17 bases between the two ends. The CDR3 sequence is 15 residues long. CDR1 is LNHNV, CDR2 YYDKDF, per germline (reference sequence). In DNA, the CDR3 is TGTGCCACCAGCTTCGTCCCATCCTTCATCTACGAGCAGTACTTC. This gives the protein CATSFVPSFIYEQYF.

The CDR3 reads CASTRLAGGTGELFF. The CDR3 DNA sequence: TGTGCCAGCACCCGACTAGCGGGGGGCACCGGGGAGCTGTTTTTT. V and J are TRBV11-2 and TRBJ2-2; TRBD2 agrees at 13 bases. CDR1 is SGHAT and CDR2 is FQNNGV in the germline V gene. CDR3 length: 15 amino acids. After removal of 7 bases from V and 4 bases from J, the junction contained 3 bases not matched to a gene.

This chain links TRBV19 with TRBJ1-2; possibly TRBD1 for D (5 bases). The CDR3 covers 15 residues. The V gene lost 8 bases and the J gene lost 7 bases, with 23 bases spanning the gap. From germline, CDR1 is LNHDA and CDR2 SQIVND (reference sequence). The CDR3 nucleotides are TGTGCCAGTTCCCCTTGGGGGGGAGCTCCCCTTGGCTACACCTTC. Its protein product is CASSPWGGAPLGYTF.

This clone was found a few times. This chain connects TRBV6-6 to TRBJ1-5; D is unresolved. This CDR3 has 16 amino acids. The V end was cut by 2 bases, the J end by 4 bases, with 15 bases between. Per germline, CDR1 MNHNY and CDR2 SVGAGI (reference sequence). The CDR3 DNA follows: TGTGCCAGCAGTTACGCCGTCAGGACGCTAAATCAGCCCCAGCATTTT. Its translation: CASSYAVRTLNQPQHF.